This T cell receptor (beta chain) was recovered during a study of shared T cell receptors in the human thymus. With 0 bases clipped from V and 0 bases from J, the junction kept 18 bases outside the gene matches. Germline V gene sequence: CDR1 LGHNA, CDR2 YSLEER. The CDR3 totals 21 residues. Measured with immunoSEQ multiplex PCR; TCRdb has only the in-frame clones, and not every one. The top ten clones hold under 0.01% of a sample with some 660,000 clones, around 87% of them seen once. These sequences were also reported in another study, on human thymus T cells. From that second work: Use of V and J genes seemed skewed within the thymic and blood repertoires. Related research described strongly overlapping thymic repertoires in unrelated people.

V usage is TRBV4-3 and J usage is TRBJ2-5, with 8 nucleotides matching TRBD2. This sequence originates from a boy younger than two with a congenital heart defect. What was sequenced was thymocytes. The CDR3 here is CASSQEEEGVAGLGYQETQYF. CDR3 nucleotide sequence: TGCGCCAGCAGCCAAGAAGAAGAGGGAGTAGCGGGACTGGGATACCAAGAGACCCAGTACTTC.